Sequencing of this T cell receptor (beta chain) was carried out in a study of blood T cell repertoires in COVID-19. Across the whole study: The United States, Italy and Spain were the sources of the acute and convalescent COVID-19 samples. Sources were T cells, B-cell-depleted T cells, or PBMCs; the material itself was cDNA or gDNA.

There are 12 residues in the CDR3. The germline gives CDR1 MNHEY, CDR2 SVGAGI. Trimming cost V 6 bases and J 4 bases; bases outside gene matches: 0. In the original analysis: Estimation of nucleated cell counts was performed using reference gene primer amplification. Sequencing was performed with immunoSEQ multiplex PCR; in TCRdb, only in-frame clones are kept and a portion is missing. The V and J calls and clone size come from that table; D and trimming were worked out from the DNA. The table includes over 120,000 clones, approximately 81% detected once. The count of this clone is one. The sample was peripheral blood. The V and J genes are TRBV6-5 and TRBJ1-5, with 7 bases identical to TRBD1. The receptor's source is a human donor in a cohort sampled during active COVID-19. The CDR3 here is CASRTGNQPQHF. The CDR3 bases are TGTGCCAGCAGGACAGGGAATCAGCCCCAGCATTTT.